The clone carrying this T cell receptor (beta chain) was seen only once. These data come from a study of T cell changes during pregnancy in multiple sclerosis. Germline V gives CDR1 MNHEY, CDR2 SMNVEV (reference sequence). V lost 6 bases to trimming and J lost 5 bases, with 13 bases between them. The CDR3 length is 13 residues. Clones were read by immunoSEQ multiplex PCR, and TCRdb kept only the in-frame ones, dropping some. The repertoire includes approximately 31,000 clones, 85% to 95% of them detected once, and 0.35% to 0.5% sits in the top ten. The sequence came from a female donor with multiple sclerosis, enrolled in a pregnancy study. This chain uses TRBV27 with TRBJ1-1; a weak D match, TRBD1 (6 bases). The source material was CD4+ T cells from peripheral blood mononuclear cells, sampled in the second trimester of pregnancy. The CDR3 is CASSRQDHTEAFF. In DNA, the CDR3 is TGTGCCAGCAGCAGACAGGATCATACTGAAGCTTTCTTT.